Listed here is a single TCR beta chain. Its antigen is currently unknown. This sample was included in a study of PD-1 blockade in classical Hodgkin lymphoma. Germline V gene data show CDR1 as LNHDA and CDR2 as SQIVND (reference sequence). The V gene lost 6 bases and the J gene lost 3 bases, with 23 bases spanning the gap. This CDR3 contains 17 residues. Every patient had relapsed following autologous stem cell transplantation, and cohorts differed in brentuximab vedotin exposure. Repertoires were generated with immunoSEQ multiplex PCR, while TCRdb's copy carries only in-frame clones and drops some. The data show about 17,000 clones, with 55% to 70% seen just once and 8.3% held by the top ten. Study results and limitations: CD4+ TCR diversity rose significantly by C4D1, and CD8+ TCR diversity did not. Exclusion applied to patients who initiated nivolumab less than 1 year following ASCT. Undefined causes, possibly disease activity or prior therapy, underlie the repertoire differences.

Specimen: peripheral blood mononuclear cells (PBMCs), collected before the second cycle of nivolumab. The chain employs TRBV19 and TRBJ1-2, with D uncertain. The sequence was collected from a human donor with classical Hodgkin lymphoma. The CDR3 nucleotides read TGTGCCAGTAGGCCCCCGGCGGGCAGGAAGGGTGACTATGGCTACACCTTC. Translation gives CASRPPAGRKGDYGYTF.